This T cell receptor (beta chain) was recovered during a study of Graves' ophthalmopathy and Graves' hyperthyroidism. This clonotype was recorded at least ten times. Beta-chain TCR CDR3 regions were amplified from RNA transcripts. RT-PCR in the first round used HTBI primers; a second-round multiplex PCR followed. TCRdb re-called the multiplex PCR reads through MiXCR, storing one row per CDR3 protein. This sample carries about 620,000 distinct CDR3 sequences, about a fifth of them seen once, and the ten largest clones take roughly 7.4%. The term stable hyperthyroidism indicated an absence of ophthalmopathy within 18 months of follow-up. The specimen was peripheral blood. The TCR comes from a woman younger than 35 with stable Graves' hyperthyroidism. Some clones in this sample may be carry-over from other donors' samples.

In DNA, the CDR3 is TGTGCCAGTAGGGTACGAGGGGTCTCTAATGGCTACACCTTC. Its protein is CASRVRGVSNGYTF. The chain is built from TRBV19 and TRBJ1-2; tentative D call: TRBD1 (5 bases). The CDR3 covers 14 residues. The V end lost 6 bases, the J end lost 6 bases, and 17 bases lay between the germline ends. Germline V CDR1 and CDR2: LNHDA, SQIVND (reference sequence). The whole variable domain, filled in from reference TRBV19 and TRBJ1-2, reads DGGITQSPKYLFRKEGQNVTLSCEQNLNHDAMYWYRQDPGQGLRLIYYSQIVNDFQKGDIAEGYSVSREKKESFPLTVTSAQKNPTAFYLCASRVRGVSNGYTFGSGTRLTVV.